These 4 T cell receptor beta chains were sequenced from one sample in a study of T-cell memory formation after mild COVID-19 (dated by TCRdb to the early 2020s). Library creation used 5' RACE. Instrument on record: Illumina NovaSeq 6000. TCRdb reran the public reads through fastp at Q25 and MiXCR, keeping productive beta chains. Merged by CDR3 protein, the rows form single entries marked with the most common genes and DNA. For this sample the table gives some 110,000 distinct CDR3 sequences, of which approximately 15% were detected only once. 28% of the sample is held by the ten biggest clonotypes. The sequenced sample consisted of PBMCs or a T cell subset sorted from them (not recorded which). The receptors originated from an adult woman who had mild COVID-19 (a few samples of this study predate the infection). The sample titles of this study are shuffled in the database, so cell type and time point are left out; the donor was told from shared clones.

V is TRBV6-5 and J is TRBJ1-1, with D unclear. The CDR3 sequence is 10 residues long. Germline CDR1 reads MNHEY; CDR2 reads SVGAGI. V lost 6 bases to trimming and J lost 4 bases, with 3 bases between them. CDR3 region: CASRGTEAFF. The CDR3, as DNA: TGTGCCAGCAGGGGCACTGAAGCTTTCTTT.

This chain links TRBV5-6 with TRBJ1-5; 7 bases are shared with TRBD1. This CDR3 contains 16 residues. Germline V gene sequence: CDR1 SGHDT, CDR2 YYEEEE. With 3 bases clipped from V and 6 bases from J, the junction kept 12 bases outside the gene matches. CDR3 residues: CASSSTKTGRFQPQHF. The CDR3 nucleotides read TGTGCCAGCAGCTCCACCAAGACAGGGAGGTTTCAGCCCCAGCATTTT.

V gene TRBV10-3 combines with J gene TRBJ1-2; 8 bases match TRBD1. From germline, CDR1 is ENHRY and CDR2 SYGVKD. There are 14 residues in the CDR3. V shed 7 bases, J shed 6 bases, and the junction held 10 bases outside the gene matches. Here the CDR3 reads CAIKDREGVNGYTF. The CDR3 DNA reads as TGTGCCATCAAGGACAGGGAAGGGGTGAATGGCTACACCTTC.

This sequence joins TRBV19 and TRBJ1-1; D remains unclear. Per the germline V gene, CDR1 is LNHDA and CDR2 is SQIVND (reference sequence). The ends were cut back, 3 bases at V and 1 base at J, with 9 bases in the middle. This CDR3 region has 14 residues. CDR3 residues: CASSMQRANTEAFF. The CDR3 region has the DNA TGTGCCAGTAGTATGCAAAGGGCGAACACTGAAGCTTTCTTT.